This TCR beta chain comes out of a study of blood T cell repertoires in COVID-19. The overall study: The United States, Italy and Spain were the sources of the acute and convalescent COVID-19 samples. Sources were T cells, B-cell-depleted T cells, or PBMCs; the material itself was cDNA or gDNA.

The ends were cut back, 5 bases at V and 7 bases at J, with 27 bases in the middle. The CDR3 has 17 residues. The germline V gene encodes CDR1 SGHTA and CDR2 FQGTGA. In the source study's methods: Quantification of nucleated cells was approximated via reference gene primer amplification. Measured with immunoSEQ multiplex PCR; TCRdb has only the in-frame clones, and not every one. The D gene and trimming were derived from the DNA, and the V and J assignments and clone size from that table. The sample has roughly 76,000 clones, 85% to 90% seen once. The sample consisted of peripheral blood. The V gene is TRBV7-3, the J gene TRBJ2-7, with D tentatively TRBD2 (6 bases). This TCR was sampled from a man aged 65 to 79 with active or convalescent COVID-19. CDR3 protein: CASSLGNVAAGQGEQYF. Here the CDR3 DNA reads TGTGCCAGCAGCCTAGGGAACGTAGCGGCCGGACAAGGGGAGCAGTACTTC. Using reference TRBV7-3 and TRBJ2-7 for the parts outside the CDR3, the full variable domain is GAGVSQTPSNKVTEKGKYVELRCDPISGHTALYWYRQSLGQGPEFLIYFQGTGAADDSGLPNDRFFAVRPEGSVSTLKIQRTERGDSAVYLCASSLGNVAAGQGEQYFGPGTRLTVT.